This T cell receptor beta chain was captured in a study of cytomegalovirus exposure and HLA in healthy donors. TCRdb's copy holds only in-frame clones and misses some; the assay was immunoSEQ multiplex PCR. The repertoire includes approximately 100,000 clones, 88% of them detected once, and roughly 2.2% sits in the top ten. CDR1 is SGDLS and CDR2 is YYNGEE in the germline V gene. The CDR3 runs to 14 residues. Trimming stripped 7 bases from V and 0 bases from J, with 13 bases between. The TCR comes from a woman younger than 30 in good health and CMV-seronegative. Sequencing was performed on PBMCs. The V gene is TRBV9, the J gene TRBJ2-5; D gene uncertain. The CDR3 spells CASSHSVNQETQYF. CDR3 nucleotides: TGTGCCAGCTCCCATTCAGTAAACCAAGAGACCCAGTACTTC. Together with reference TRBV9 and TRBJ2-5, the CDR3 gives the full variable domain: DSGVTQTPKHLITATGQRVTLRCSPRSGDLSVYWYQQSLDQGLQFLIQYYNGEERAKGNILERFSAQQFPDLHSELNLSSLELGDSALYFCASSHSVNQETQYFGPGTRLLVL.